A selection of T cell receptor beta chains follows, all from one sample in a study of blood T cell repertoires in COVID-19. The data were produced by immunoSEQ multiplex PCR, yet TCRdb's version contains in-frame clones alone and is incomplete. The repertoire includes roughly 50,000 clones, over 80% of them detected once, and 8% sits in the top ten. The sample comprised peripheral blood. The receptors here all came from a middle-aged man with acute or convalescent COVID-19. Each CDR3 is given with its conserved first and last residue. Each record gives: D gene, J gene, V gene, clone size, CDR3 protein, CDR3 DNA. D genes are given only for firm matches. Part of the rows lack a size; the others show once, few, many or a class for expanded clones.

D gene: -
J gene: TRBJ1-2
V gene: TRBV6-2/TRBV6-3
clone size: -
CDR3 protein: CASRLGRGWDGYTF
CDR3 DNA: TGTGCCAGCCGTTTAGGCAGGGGCTGGGATGGCTACACCTTC

D gene: TRBD1
J gene: TRBJ2-1
V gene: TRBV5-1
clone size: -
CDR3 protein: CASSLDGQGYNEQFF
CDR3 DNA: TGCGCCAGCAGCTTGGATGGACAGGGATACAATGAGCAGTTCTTC

D gene: TRBD2
J gene: TRBJ2-3
V gene: TRBV19
clone size: -
CDR3 protein: CASSILAGGGLSTQYF
CDR3 DNA: TGTGCCAGTAGTATTTTAGCGGGGGGAGGCCTCTCTACGCAGTATTTT

D gene: -
J gene: TRBJ1-5
V gene: TRBV6-6
clone size: -
CDR3 protein: CASSYVQENQPQHF
CDR3 DNA: TGTGCCAGCAGTTACGTACAGGAAAATCAGCCCCAGCATTTT

D gene: -
J gene: TRBJ2-3
V gene: TRBV27
clone size: -
CDR3 protein: CATRQSTDTQYF
CDR3 DNA: TGTGCCACCCGACAGTCCACAGATACGCAGTATTTT

D gene: TRBD1
J gene: TRBJ2-7
V gene: TRBV19
clone size: -
CDR3 protein: CASSTRDRDGEQYF
CDR3 DNA: TGTGCCAGTAGTACCCGGGACAGGGACGGCGAGCAGTACTTC

D gene: TRBD1
J gene: TRBJ1-2
V gene: TRBV30
clone size: -
CDR3 protein: CAWTGQGAGYGYTF
CDR3 DNA: TGTGCCTGGACCGGACAGGGTGCCGGCTATGGCTACACCTTC

D gene: TRBD2
J gene: TRBJ2-5
V gene: TRBV24-1
clone size: -
CDR3 protein: CATSGNSAGGYQETQYF
CDR3 DNA: TGTGCCACCAGTGGTAACTCGGCGGGGGGGTACCAAGAGACCCAGTACTTC

D gene: TRBD1
J gene: TRBJ2-2
V gene: TRBV18
clone size: -
CDR3 protein: CASSRPTGVDTGELFF
CDR3 DNA: TGTGCCAGCTCACGTCCGACAGGGGTCGACACCGGGGAGCTGTTTTTT

D gene: TRBD2
J gene: TRBJ2-1
V gene: TRBV24-1
clone size: -
CDR3 protein: CASGTSGGGQFF
CDR3 DNA: TGTGCCTCAGGGACTAGCGGAGGCGGGCAGTTCTTC

D gene: TRBD2
J gene: TRBJ2-3
V gene: TRBV7-9
clone size: -
CDR3 protein: CASSSRIGLAGGSTDTQYF
CDR3 DNA: TGTGCCAGCAGCTCGCGAATCGGACTAGCGGGGGGGAGCACAGATACGCAGTATTTT

D gene: -
J gene: TRBJ2-5
V gene: TRBV5-1
clone size: -
CDR3 protein: CASSLGGSQETQYF
CDR3 DNA: TGCGCCAGCAGCCTAGGAGGCAGCCAAGAGACCCAGTACTTC

D gene: TRBD2
J gene: TRBJ2-1
V gene: TRBV5-1
clone size: -
CDR3 protein: CASNLAGGPGDEQFF
CDR3 DNA: TGCGCCAGCAACCTAGCGGGAGGGCCGGGGGATGAGCAGTTCTTC

D gene: -
J gene: TRBJ1-6
V gene: TRBV5-1
clone size: -
CDR3 protein: CASSWEGGDSPLHF
CDR3 DNA: TGCGCCAGCAGCTGGGAAGGGGGAGATTCACCCCTCCACTTT

D gene: -
J gene: TRBJ1-1
V gene: TRBV5-6
clone size: -
CDR3 protein: CASSRTVNTEAFF
CDR3 DNA: TGTGCCAGCAGCAGGACTGTGAACACTGAAGCTTTCTTT

D gene: -
J gene: TRBJ2-1
V gene: TRBV15
clone size: -
CDR3 protein: CATSSGGSSYNEQFF
CDR3 DNA: TGTGCCACCAGTTCTGGGGGCAGCTCCTACAATGAGCAGTTCTTC

D gene: -
J gene: TRBJ2-7
V gene: TRBV20-1
clone size: -
CDR3 protein: CSASGGTYYEQYF
CDR3 DNA: TGCAGTGCTAGTGGGGGGACTTACTACGAGCAGTACTTC

D gene: TRBD1
J gene: TRBJ1-2
V gene: TRBV3-1/TRBV3-2
clone size: -
CDR3 protein: CASSLQGPGQGAGYTF
CDR3 DNA: TGTGCCAGCAGCCTTCAAGGTCCGGGACAGGGTGCTGGCTACACCTTC

D gene: TRBD1
J gene: TRBJ1-5
V gene: TRBV6-6
clone size: -
CDR3 protein: CASSSQGAQGEQPQHF
CDR3 DNA: TGTGCCAGCAGTTCCCAAGGAGCACAGGGGGAGCAGCCCCAGCATTTT

D gene: -
J gene: TRBJ1-5
V gene: TRBV19
clone size: -
CDR3 protein: CASSIVEGNQPQHF
CDR3 DNA: TGTGCCAGTAGTATAGTGGAGGGGAATCAGCCCCAGCATTTT

D gene: -
J gene: TRBJ1-1
V gene: TRBV5-1
clone size: -
CDR3 protein: CASSLGPRQANTEAFF
CDR3 DNA: TGCGCCAGCAGCCTGGGACCCCGGCAGGCGAACACTGAAGCTTTCTTT

D gene: -
J gene: TRBJ2-5
V gene: TRBV19
clone size: few
CDR3 protein: CASSIDPRQETQYF
CDR3 DNA: TGTGCCAGTAGTATAGACCCCCGCCAAGAGACCCAGTACTTC

D gene: TRBD2
J gene: TRBJ2-3
V gene: TRBV9
clone size: -
CDR3 protein: CASSSRLAASTDTQYF
CDR3 DNA: TGTGCCAGCAGCTCCCGACTAGCGGCTAGCACAGATACGCAGTATTTT

D gene: -
J gene: TRBJ1-1
V gene: TRBV19
clone size: -
CDR3 protein: CASRWSQITEAFF
CDR3 DNA: TGTGCCAGTAGGTGGAGTCAGATCACTGAAGCTTTCTTT

D gene: -
J gene: TRBJ1-1
V gene: TRBV7-3
clone size: -
CDR3 protein: CASSLTDGTEAFF
CDR3 DNA: TGTGCCAGCAGCTTGACAGATGGCACTGAAGCTTTCTTT

D gene: TRBD2
J gene: TRBJ2-1
V gene: TRBV7-3
clone size: -
CDR3 protein: CASSLSGGTYNEQFF
CDR3 DNA: TGTGCCAGCAGCTTAAGCGGGGGTACCTACAATGAGCAGTTCTTC

D gene: -
J gene: TRBJ2-7
V gene: TRBV7-8
clone size: -
CDR3 protein: CASSRQENYEQYF
CDR3 DNA: TGTGCCAGCAGCAGACAGGAGAACTACGAGCAGTACTTC

D gene: TRBD1
J gene: TRBJ2-1
V gene: TRBV9
clone size: -
CDR3 protein: CASSPRIGTVNEQFF
CDR3 DNA: TGTGCCAGCAGCCCAAGAATTGGGACAGTGAATGAGCAGTTCTTC

D gene: -
J gene: TRBJ1-1
V gene: TRBV2
clone size: -
CDR3 protein: CASRDTTEAFF
CDR3 DNA: TGTGCCAGCAGGGACACTACTGAAGCTTTCTTT

D gene: TRBD2
J gene: TRBJ2-1
V gene: TRBV7-2
clone size: -
CDR3 protein: CASSPGLAGGREQFF
CDR3 DNA: TGTGCCAGCAGCCCGGGACTAGCGGGGGGGCGTGAGCAGTTCTTC

D gene: TRBD1
J gene: TRBJ2-7
V gene: TRBV11-2
clone size: -
CDR3 protein: CASSTQGTGGIYEQYF
CDR3 DNA: TGTGCCAGCAGCACCCAAGGGACAGGGGGGATCTACGAGCAGTACTTC

D gene: TRBD2
J gene: TRBJ2-7
V gene: TRBV7-2
clone size: -
CDR3 protein: CASSLGPGDYYEQYF
CDR3 DNA: TGTGCCAGCAGCTTAGGCCCGGGGGACTACTACGAGCAGTACTTC

D gene: -
J gene: TRBJ2-4
V gene: TRBV7-2
clone size: -
CDR3 protein: CASSPGIVGVNIQYF
CDR3 DNA: TGTGCCAGCAGCCCAGGGATAGTTGGGGTAAACATTCAGTACTTC

D gene: -
J gene: TRBJ1-5
V gene: TRBV21-1
clone size: -
CDR3 protein: CASIENQPQHF
CDR3 DNA: TGTGCCAGCATAGAGAATCAGCCCCAGCATTTT

D gene: -
J gene: TRBJ2-1
V gene: TRBV7-9
clone size: -
CDR3 protein: CASSPLIGLVVIDEQFF
CDR3 DNA: TGTGCCAGCAGCCCCCTGATTGGCCTAGTTGTAATCGATGAGCAGTTCTTC

D gene: TRBD1
J gene: TRBJ1-2
V gene: TRBV28
clone size: -
CDR3 protein: CASSRTGGDYGYTF
CDR3 DNA: TGTGCCAGCAGCAGAACAGGGGGGGACTATGGCTACACCTTC

D gene: -
J gene: TRBJ2-7
V gene: TRBV24-1
clone size: once
CDR3 protein: CATSDSRDTHYEQYF
CDR3 DNA: TGTGCCACCAGTGATTCCCGGGACACCCACTACGAGCAGTACTTC

D gene: TRBD2
J gene: TRBJ2-3
V gene: TRBV6-6
clone size: -
CDR3 protein: CASSYQTSGAPDTQYF
CDR3 DNA: TGTGCCAGCAGTTACCAGACTAGCGGGGCGCCAGATACGCAGTATTTT

D gene: -
J gene: TRBJ1-1
V gene: TRBV10-3
clone size: -
CDR3 protein: CAISEADTKAFF
CDR3 DNA: TGTGCCATCAGTGAGGCGGACACAAAAGCTTTCTTT

D gene: -
J gene: TRBJ2-2
V gene: TRBV24-1
clone size: -
CDR3 protein: CATSDPTAGELFF
CDR3 DNA: TGTGCCACCAGTGATCCCACGGCCGGGGAGCTGTTTTTT

D gene: -
J gene: TRBJ1-6
V gene: TRBV6-6
clone size: -
CDR3 protein: CASRPPRRGGNSPLHF
CDR3 DNA: TGTGCCAGCAGACCCCCACGTCGGGGAGGGAATTCACCCCTCCACTTT

D gene: -
J gene: TRBJ1-1
V gene: TRBV19
clone size: -
CDR3 protein: CASSNTALYTEAFF
CDR3 DNA: TGTGCCAGTAGTAATACAGCCCTCTACACTGAAGCTTTCTTT

D gene: TRBD2
J gene: TRBJ2-1
V gene: TRBV29-1
clone size: -
CDR3 protein: CSVETSSRSYNEQFF
CDR3 DNA: TGCAGCGTTGAGACTAGCTCCAGATCCTACAATGAGCAGTTCTTC

D gene: TRBD2
J gene: TRBJ2-1
V gene: TRBV5-1
clone size: -
CDR3 protein: CASSLGGGIKFF
CDR3 DNA: TGCGCCAGCAGCTTGGGCGGGGGAATTAAGTTCTTC

D gene: -
J gene: TRBJ1-5
V gene: TRBV7-2
clone size: -
CDR3 protein: CASSPDTFAVPQHF
CDR3 DNA: TGTGCCAGCAGCCCCGACACCTTTGCCGTGCCCCAGCATTTT

D gene: -
J gene: TRBJ2-7
V gene: TRBV30
clone size: -
CDR3 protein: CAWSDQYEQYF
CDR3 DNA: TGTGCCTGGAGTGATCAGTACGAGCAGTACTTC

D gene: -
J gene: TRBJ2-5
V gene: TRBV18
clone size: -
CDR3 protein: CASSPPPGRQETQYF
CDR3 DNA: TGTGCCAGCTCACCACCCCCTGGGCGACAAGAGACCCAGTACTTC

D gene: TRBD2
J gene: TRBJ2-1
V gene: TRBV25-1
clone size: -
CDR3 protein: CASSEWGLLNEQFF
CDR3 DNA: TGTGCCAGCAGTGAATGGGGACTACTGAATGAGCAGTTCTTC

D gene: TRBD2
J gene: TRBJ2-1
V gene: TRBV28
clone size: -
CDR3 protein: CASLPPGLAGDRGNNEQFF
CDR3 DNA: TGTGCCAGCTTACCCCCGGGACTAGCGGGAGATCGGGGCAACAATGAGCAGTTCTTC

D gene: -
J gene: TRBJ2-3
V gene: TRBV7-9
clone size: -
CDR3 protein: CASSLARTTSTDTQYF
CDR3 DNA: TGTGCCAGCAGCTTAGCCAGGACTACCAGCACAGATACGCAGTATTTT

D gene: -
J gene: TRBJ1-1
V gene: TRBV12-5
clone size: -
CDR3 protein: CASGLDSYTEAFF
CDR3 DNA: TGTGCTAGTGGCCTGGACAGTTACACTGAAGCTTTCTTT

D gene: -
J gene: TRBJ2-2
V gene: TRBV28
clone size: few
CDR3 protein: CASSLFPNRAPGELFF
CDR3 DNA: TGTGCCAGCAGTTTATTCCCCAACAGGGCTCCCGGGGAGCTGTTTTTT

D gene: TRBD1
J gene: TRBJ1-6
V gene: TRBV10-3
clone size: -
CDR3 protein: CAIRRSSGDSYNSPLHF
CDR3 DNA: TGTGCCATCAGACGTAGTTCGGGGGACAGTTATAATTCACCCCTCCACTTT

D gene: -
J gene: TRBJ1-6
V gene: TRBV5-1
clone size: -
CDR3 protein: CASSSSTDYNSPLHF
CDR3 DNA: TGCGCCAGCAGCTCCTCGACAGACTATAATTCACCCCTCCACTTT

D gene: -
J gene: TRBJ2-1
V gene: TRBV11-2
clone size: -
CDR3 protein: CASSSGRSSYNEQFF
CDR3 DNA: TGTGCCAGCTCCAGCGGGCGCAGCTCCTACAATGAGCAGTTCTTC

D gene: -
J gene: TRBJ2-3
V gene: TRBV24-1
clone size: once
CDR3 protein: CATSDFSLTDTQYF
CDR3 DNA: TGTGCCACCAGTGATTTTAGCCTCACAGATACGCAGTATTTT

D gene: -
J gene: TRBJ1-6
V gene: TRBV19
clone size: -
CDR3 protein: CASSVRGTPISPLHF
CDR3 DNA: TGTGCCAGTAGTGTCCGTGGGACACCTATTTCACCCCTCCACTTT